The 7 T cell receptor beta chains presented below share a single source sample, sequenced in a study of Ad26.COV2.S vaccination and SARS-CoV-2 variants. This sample's treatment: 15 to 20 received Ad26.COV2.S at low or high dose, single or two shots; several received placebo; per-sample allocation not given. Each sample was drawn 63 days after the first injection (of vaccine or placebo). Assay: immunoSEQ multiplex PCR; the TCRdb copy retains only in-frame clones and omits some. The sample has about 370,000 clones; 88% are singletons. This sample comprised peripheral blood, obtained in a trial of Ad26.COV2.S vaccine versus placebo. The receptors were sampled from a person aged 18 to 59 who received the Ad26.COV2.S COVID-19 vaccine or a placebo.

The chain joins TRBV6-2 or TRBV6-3 to TRBJ2-1; D is possibly TRBD1 (6 bases). CDR1 MNHEY and CDR2 SVGEGT come from the germline V gene. Trimming cost V 2 bases and J 8 bases, with 19 bases left between them. This CDR3 has 16 residues. CDR3: CASSYPDRSRGHEQFF. DNA for the CDR3: TGTGCCAGCAGTTACCCCGACAGGTCTCGTGGCCATGAGCAGTTCTTC.

The rearrangement joins TRBV4-1 to TRBJ1-1; weak D call: TRBD1 (5 bases). V lost 1 base, J lost 3 bases, and 12 bases lay in between. CDR3 length: 15 amino acids. The germline gives CDR1 MGHRA, CDR2 YSYEKL. The chain's CDR3 is CASSQANQGDTEAFF. In DNA form, the CDR3 reads TGCGCCAGCAGCCAAGCTAACCAAGGGGACACTGAAGCTTTCTTT.

V usage is TRBV18 and J usage is TRBJ2-5, with D perhaps TRBD2 (5 bases). The germline V gene has CDR1 KGHSH and CDR2 LQKENI. V lost 0 bases, J lost 5 bases, and 13 bases lay in between. The length of the CDR3 is 15 residues. CDR3: CASSPPSGVRETQYF. In DNA form, the CDR3 reads TGTGCCAGCTCACCACCGTCCGGGGTGCGGGAGACCCAGTACTTC.

This chain links TRBV27 with TRBJ1-2, with 8 bases lining up with TRBD1. V lost 6 bases to trimming and J lost 0 bases; unmatched junction nucleotides: 3. CDR3 length: 14 amino acids. CDR1 and CDR2 from the germline V gene are MNHEY and SMNVEV (reference sequence). CDR3 in amino acids: CASSRQGSNYGYTF. The DNA of the CDR3 is TGTGCCAGCAGCAGACAGGGGTCTAACTATGGCTACACCTTC.

The J gene is TRBJ2-5, the V gene TRBV5-4, with D hard to call. There are 14 residues in the CDR3. Trimming removed 4 bases at V and 7 bases at J, with 17 bases between. CDR1 is SGHNT, CDR2 YYREEE, per germline (reference sequence). CDR3 protein: CASSLKGRVGTQYF. The CDR3 DNA reads as TGTGCCAGCAGCCTTAAGGGTCGGGTGGGGACCCAGTACTTC.

The chain combines TRBV9 with TRBJ1-1; D uncertain. Germline values: CDR1 SGDLS, CDR2 YYNGEE. V lost 6 bases and J lost 3, with 12 bases in between. The CDR3 has 13 amino acids. Here the CDR3 DNA reads TGTGCCAGCAACCTTATTCCGGACACTGAAGCTTTCTTT. Translating gives CASNLIPDTEAFF.

The chain uses TRBV9 and TRBJ1-4, with no clear D. Trimming took off 0 bases at V and 3 bases at J, with 3 bases between the two ends. The V gene's germline CDR1 is SGDLS and CDR2 YYNGEE. This CDR3 spans 13 amino acids. CDR3 protein: CASSVGPNEKLFF. The CDR3 DNA reads TGTGCCAGCAGCGTAGGGCCTAATGAAAAACTGTTTTTT.